A selection of T cell receptor beta chains follows, all from one sample in a study of T cells in Graves' hyperthyroidism and ophthalmopathy. TCRdb re-derived calls from the multiplex PCR reads in MiXCR, one entry per CDR3 protein. The table includes hundreds of thousands of distinct CDR3 sequences, less than 20% detected once. Material for sequencing was blood. The receptors here all came from a man in his forties with Graves' ophthalmopathy. The CDR3 runs from the conserved cysteine through the conserved F or W. D genes are given only for firm matches. Part of the rows lack a size; the others show once, few, many or a class for expanded clones.

V gene,J gene,clone size,D gene,CDR3 protein,CDR3 DNA
TRBV7-2,TRBJ2-7,many,NA,CASSSQGGGLEQYF,TGTGCCAGCAGCTCCCAGGGGGGGGGGCTCGAGCAGTACTTC
TRBV5-5,TRBJ2-5,few,TRBD2,CASSLGLPGLAGGQETQYF,TGTGCCAGCAGCTTGGGCCTTCCGGGACTAGCGGGGGGACAAGAGACCCAGTACTTC
TRBV2,TRBJ1-2,NA,TRBD1,CASSERQGKYGYTF,TGTGCCAGCAGTGAGAGACAGGGGAAATATGGCTACACCTTC
TRBV10-3,TRBJ2-1,NA,TRBD2,CATGGGAGTSEHNEQFF,TGTGCCACTGGTGGAGGGGCCGGGACTAGCGAACACAATGAGCAGTTCTTC
TRBV20-1,TRBJ1-2,NA,NA,CSASRGRFGGYTF,TGCAGTGCTAGTAGGGGACGCTTTGGTGGCTACACCTTC
TRBV7-2,TRBJ2-1,many,NA,CAILERYEQFF,TGTGCCATCCTAGAGAGGTATGAGCAGTTCTTC
TRBV4-3,TRBJ2-1,few,NA,CASSQVSQLNEQFF,TGCGCCAGCAGCCAAGTTTCACAGCTCAATGAGCAGTTCTTC
TRBV25-1,TRBJ1-2,NA,NA,CASSGGVVNYGYTF,TGTGCCAGCAGTGGAGGGGTAGTGAACTATGGCTACACCTTC
TRBV6-2/TRBV6-3,TRBJ2-1,few,TRBD2,CASRTLRGTSNEQFF,TGTGCCAGCAGGACGTTACGTGGGACTAGCAATGAGCAGTTCTTC
TRBV20-1,TRBJ1-3,few,NA,CSGGKAGNTIYF,TGCAGTGGGGGCAAGGCTGGAAACACCATATATTTT
TRBV28,TRBJ2-6,many,NA,CASSGGANVLTF,TGTGCCTCCAGTGGGGGGGCCAACGTCCTGACTTTC
TRBV20-1,TRBJ2-1,NA,NA,CSARKIRYGYNEQFF,TGCAGTGCTAGGAAAATCCGATACGGATACAATGAGCAGTTCTTC
TRBV7-8,TRBJ2-1,many,NA,CASRKPGVDEQFF,TGTGCCAGCAGGAAACCGGGGGTGGATGAGCAGTTCTTC
TRBV6-1,TRBJ1-5,few,NA,CASSEPTGGQPQHF,TGTGCCAGCAGTGAACCAACAGGTGGTCAGCCCCAGCATTTT
TRBV20-1,TRBJ2-3,NA,TRBD2,CSARRSGIFTDTQYF,TGCAGTGCTAGACGTAGCGGGATATTCACAGATACGCAGTATTTT
TRBV20-1,TRBJ2-1,few,TRBD2,CSARASGSDEQFF,TGCAGTGCTAGGGCTAGCGGGAGTGATGAGCAGTTCTTC
TRBV2,TRBJ1-2,few,NA,CASSAPRGYTF,TGTGCCAGCAGTGCTCCCCGTGGCTACACCTTC
TRBV5-1,TRBJ2-1,NA,NA,CASSLGALRSDNEQFF,TGCGCCAGCAGCTTGGGGGCACTCCGCTCGGACAATGAGCAGTTCTTC
TRBV20-1,TRBJ2-2,NA,TRBD2,CSAKPGLATTGELFF,TGCAGTGCTAAACCGGGACTAGCAACCACCGGGGAGCTGTTTTTT
TRBV2,TRBJ1-1,many,NA,CASEGNTEAFF,TGTGCCAGCGAGGGGAACACTGAAGCTTTCTTT
TRBV12-3/TRBV12-4,TRBJ1-1,many,NA,CASSRQGYTEAFF,TGTGCCAGCAGCCGTCAGGGGTACACTGAAGCTTTCTTT
TRBV12-3/TRBV12-4,TRBJ2-5,many,TRBD1,CASTLGQWEETQYF,TGTGCCAGCACCCTGGGACAGTGGGAAGAGACCCAGTACTTC
TRBV11-2,TRBJ2-3,many,TRBD2,CASSLTLAGGLADTQYF,TGTGCCAGCAGTTTAACACTAGCGGGGGGGCTGGCAGATACGCAGTATTTT
TRBV5-1,TRBJ2-5,NA,NA,CASSGGQPQETQYF,TGCGCCAGCAGCGGAGGACAGCCACAAGAGACCCAGTACTTC
TRBV15,TRBJ1-5,NA,NA,CATSRAAVQSQPQHF,TGTGCCACCAGCAGAGCCGCCGTTCAGAGTCAGCCCCAGCATTTT
TRBV7-9,TRBJ2-2,many,NA,CASSLGLTLNTGELFF,TGTGCCAGCAGCTTAGGACTGACACTGAACACCGGGGAGCTGTTTTTT
TRBV18,TRBJ2-7,many,NA,CASSPPLGRSSYEQYF,TGTGCCAGCTCACCACCGTTGGGCAGATCCTCCTACGAGCAGTACTTC
TRBV12-3/TRBV12-4,TRBJ2-7,many,NA,CASSGRTESRYYEQYF,TGTGCCAGCAGTGGCCGGACTGAGTCGAGATACTACGAGCAGTACTTC
TRBV19,TRBJ2-7,NA,TRBD2,CASSYTLSGGSYEQYF,TGTGCCAGTAGTTATACCCTTAGCGGGGGCTCCTACGAGCAGTACTTC
TRBV20-1,TRBJ1-3,NA,TRBD1,CSARDRDPLPGNTIYF,TGCAGTGCTAGGGACAGGGATCCCCTCCCGGGAAACACCATATATTTT
TRBV7-8,TRBJ2-1,few,NA,CASSLAQLARSLNEQFF,TGTGCCAGCAGCTTAGCGCAGCTAGCTAGGTCCCTCAATGAGCAGTTCTTC
TRBV6-2/TRBV6-3,TRBJ2-4,many,NA,CASSYEDSRDIQYF,TGTGCCAGCAGTTACGAAGACTCAAGGGACATTCAGTACTTC
TRBV6-1,TRBJ2-5,many,TRBD1,CASRAGTAQETQYF,TGTGCCAGCAGAGCCGGGACAGCTCAAGAGACCCAGTACTTC
TRBV20-1,TRBJ1-2,many,NA,CSATRQVISYGYTF,TGCAGTGCTACTCGCCAGGTTATAAGCTATGGCTACACCTTC
TRBV20-1,TRBJ2-7,few,NA,CSARAYRGSYEQYF,TGCAGTGCTAGAGCATACCGGGGTTCCTACGAGCAGTACTTC
TRBV4-2,TRBJ1-4,few,NA,CASMVGSGNEKLFF,TGTGCCAGCATGGTGGGGTCGGGAAATGAAAAACTGTTTTTT
TRBV9,TRBJ1-5,NA,NA,CASSVDGINQPQHF,TGTGCCAGCAGCGTAGACGGAATCAATCAGCCCCAGCATTTT
TRBV12-3/TRBV12-4,TRBJ2-1,many,NA,CASSPRSYNEQFF,TGTGCCAGCAGCCCAAGATCCTACAATGAGCAGTTCTTC
TRBV2,TRBJ2-1,many,NA,CASSGTGGAGNEQFF,TGTGCCAGCAGTGGAACCGGGGGAGCGGGCAATGAGCAGTTCTTC
TRBV4-1,TRBJ1-2,NA,NA,CASSPGGTRMGYGYTF,TGCGCCAGCAGCCCGGGAGGGACCCGGATGGGCTATGGCTACACCTTC
TRBV30,TRBJ1-5,NA,NA,CAWSLYSLVGNQPQHF,TGTGCCTGGAGTCTCTACTCCCTCGTGGGCAATCAGCCCCAGCATTTT
TRBV6-1,TRBJ1-2,NA,NA,CASSLRGGGKDGYTF,TGTGCCAGCAGCCTCCGGGGGGGGGGGAAAGATGGCTACACCTTC